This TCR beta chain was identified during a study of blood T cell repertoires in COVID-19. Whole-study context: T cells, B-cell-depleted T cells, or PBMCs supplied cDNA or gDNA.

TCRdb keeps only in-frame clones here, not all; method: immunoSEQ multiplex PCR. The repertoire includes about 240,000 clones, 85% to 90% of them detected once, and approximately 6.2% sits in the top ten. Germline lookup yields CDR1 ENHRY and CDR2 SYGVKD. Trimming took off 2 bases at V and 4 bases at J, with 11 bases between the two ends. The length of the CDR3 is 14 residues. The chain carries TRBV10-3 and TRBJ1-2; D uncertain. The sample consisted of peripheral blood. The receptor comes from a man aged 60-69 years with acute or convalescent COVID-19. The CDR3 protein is CAISEEGEVYGYTF. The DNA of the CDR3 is TGTGCCATCAGTGAGGAGGGCGAGGTCTATGGCTACACCTTC.